This T cell receptor beta chain was observed in a study of HIV-infected patients and healthy controls. This clonotype was observed a handful of times. Its antigen is undetermined. The repertoire came from unfractionated whole blood and reflected all unsorted peripheral T cells. Regarding the study as a whole: MAIT alpha-chain CDR3s were frequent in healthy controls, depleted in HIV+.

Alpha and beta constant-region primers primed reverse transcription of approximately 500 ng RNA. Separate chain-specific third strand synthesis with multiplexing indices produced the alpha and beta libraries. Ligation attached cDNA to a 5' RACE adapter that carried a random hexamer and SP2 site. TCRdb redid the calling of the 5' RACE reads with MiXCR, one entry per CDR3 protein. The sample gives approximately 9,700 distinct CDR3 sequences, roughly 7.7% of which show up once; under 40% is in the top ten. Germline V gives CDR1 SEHNR, CDR2 FQNEAQ (reference sequence). V shed 4 bases and J 10 bases; nucleotides not matched to a gene: 6. This CDR3 spans 12 amino acids.

Sequenced here: blood, sampled before antiretroviral therapy. This clonotype was obtained from an adult with HIV infection. The V gene is TRBV7-9, the J gene TRBJ1-1, with TRBD1 matching 7 bases. The CDR3 region has the DNA TGTGCCAGCAGCTCGGGACAGCAGTCAGCTTTCTTT. It specifies CASSSGQQSAFF.